Detailed here is one T cell receptor (beta chain). Measured with immunoSEQ multiplex PCR; TCRdb has only the in-frame clones, and not every one. The data contain tens of thousands of clones, about two thirds of them singletons. This specimen comes from a study of cytotoxic CD8 clonotypes in ibrutinib-treated CLL. At the level of the study: Following a median roughly 12 months of treatment, with a range of 6 to 36, response samples were taken.

The TCR was taken from a human donor with chronic lymphocytic leukemia. The material sequenced was PBMCs, taken after 24 months of ibrutinib treatment.

The CDR3 coding sequence is TGTGCCAGTAGTATAGTACCAGGGAGCACCTACGAGCAGTACTTC. Amino acid sequence: CASSIVPGSTYEQYF. This chain joins TRBV19 and TRBJ2-7; D may match TRBD1 or TRBD2 (5 bases each). Trimming stripped 1 base from V and 2 bases from J, with 12 bases between. There are 15 residues in the CDR3. The germline gives CDR1 LNHDA, CDR2 SQIVND (reference sequence).